These 18 T cell receptor beta chains were sequenced from one sample in a study of radiotherapy plus CTLA-4 blockade in lung cancer. Sequencing was performed with immunoSEQ multiplex PCR; in TCRdb, only in-frame clones are kept and a portion is missing. The sample carries roughly 32,000 clones, 60% to 75% recorded once. Here the sequenced sample was peripheral blood, taken from a patient treated with radiotherapy plus ipilimumab. The receptor source for this set is a human donor with non-small cell lung cancer who had stable disease on radiotherapy plus ipilimumab.

The J gene is TRBJ2-3, the V gene TRBV6-6, with D uncertain. Trimming removed 8 bases from V and 0 bases from J, with 6 bases in between. The CDR3 consists of 12 residues. Germline V lookup: CDR1 MNHNY, CDR2 SVGAGI (reference sequence). The CDR3 DNA sequence: TGTGCCAGCGGGGAAAGCACAGATACGCAGTATTTT. It is translated as CASGESTDTQYF.

The chain recombines TRBV29-1 with TRBJ1-2; 9 bases align to TRBD1. CDR1 and CDR2 from the germline V gene are SQVTM and ANQGSEA. The CDR3 covers 13 residues. Trimming at V came to 5 bases and at J to 4 bases, leaving 5 bases not matched to a gene. Here the CDR3 reads CSVIGQGSYGYTF. Here the CDR3 DNA reads TGCAGCGTTATCGGACAGGGGAGCTATGGCTACACCTTC. Full variable domain (outside the CDR3, taken from reference TRBV29-1 and TRBJ1-2): SAVISQKPSRDICQRGTSLTIQCQVDSQVTMMFWYRQQPGQSLTLIATANQGSEATYESGFVIDKFPISRPNLTFSTLTVSNMSPEDSSIYLCSVIGQGSYGYTFGSGTRLTVV.

The chain joins TRBV18 to TRBJ2-5, with D hard to call. Germline assignment: CDR1 KGHSH and CDR2 LQKENI. V lost 3 bases and J lost 2, with 10 bases in between. This CDR3 has 14 amino acids. In nucleotides, the CDR3 is TGTGCCAGCTCACCCAGGAGAGATCAAGAGACCCAGTACTTC. Protein sequence: CASSPRRDQETQYF.

The chain links TRBV5-1 to TRBJ2-5; D is undetermined. The V and J ends lost 4 bases and 4 bases respectively, with 8 bases between them. Germline V gives CDR1 SGHRS, CDR2 YFSETQ. This CDR3 spans 12 amino acids. The CDR3, as DNA: TGCGCCAGCAGCCGACTCGGAGAGACCCAGTACTTC. Protein: CASSRLGETQYF.

The rearrangement uses TRBV2 and TRBJ1-1, with D unclear. The CDR3 totals 15 residues. The germline CDR1 and CDR2 sequences are SNHLY and FYNNEI. V was shortened by 5 bases and J by 0 bases, with 13 bases between the two germline ends. The CDR3 DNA reads TGTGCCAGCAGTAGGAGGGTCAACATGAACACTGAAGCTTTCTTT. Encoded protein: CASSRRVNMNTEAFF.

This CDR3 reads CASSIRVHTEAFF. The CDR3 nucleotides read TGTGCCAGTAGTATTCGGGTGCACACTGAAGCTTTCTTT. The chain couples TRBV19 to TRBJ1-1; no firm D call. Trimming shortened V by 3 bases and J by 3 bases, and 8 bases separated the two germline ends. This CDR3 region has 13 residues. The germline CDR1 and CDR2 sequences are LNHDA and SQIVND (reference sequence).

This chain links TRBV5-4 with TRBJ2-3; no reliable D call. The CDR3 covers 12 residues. V was shortened by 2 bases and J by 4 bases, with 5 bases between the two germline ends. From germline, CDR1 is SGHNT and CDR2 YYREEE (reference sequence). Written as DNA, the CDR3 is TGTGCCAGCAGCTTCGGGCCAGATACGCAGTATTTT. Protein: CASSFGPDTQYF. Complete variable domain (other parts from reference TRBV5-4 and TRBJ2-3): ETGVTQSPTHLIKTRGQQVTLRCSSQSGHNTVSWYQQALGQGPQFIFQYYREEENGRGNFPPRFSGLQFPNYSSELNVNALELDDSALYLCASSFGPDTQYFGPGTRLTVL.

Regarding this clone: Additional DNA sequences in this sample encode the identical CDR3. The rearrangement joins TRBV28 to TRBJ2-7; D might be TRBD1 (7 bases). This CDR3 is built from 15 residues. V gave up 2 bases and J gave up 1 base, with 12 bases separating them. Germline CDR1 and CDR2: MDHEN and SYDVKM. CDR3 DNA sequence: TGTGCCAGCAGTTTAGGGGGGACAGAGTCCTACGAGCAGTACTTC. Its protein is CASSLGGTESYEQYF.

This chain links TRBV13 with TRBJ1-1; D not certain. Looked up from germline, CDR1 is PRHDT and CDR2 is FYEKMQ (reference sequence). This CDR3 contains 14 residues. V lost 1 base and J 1 base, leaving 7 bases between the germline ends. This CDR3 reads CASSLERSNTEAFF. DNA for the CDR3: TGTGCCAGCAGCTTAGAGCGGTCGAACACTGAAGCTTTCTTT. Full variable domain (missing parts from reference TRBV13 and TRBJ1-1): AAGVIQSPRHLIKEKRETATLKCYPIPRHDTVYWYQQGPGQDPQFLISFYEKMQSDKGSIPDRFSAQQFSDYHSELNMSSLELGDSALYFCASSLERSNTEAFFGQGTRLTVV.

The chain combines TRBV4-3 with TRBJ2-1; D ambiguous. The CDR3 runs to 14 residues. V was cut by 6 bases and J by 5 bases, with 14 bases left in between. The germline CDR1 and CDR2 sequences are LGHNA and YSLEER. As DNA, the CDR3 is TGCGCCAGCAGTCTGTGGCCGGCCAACAATGAGCAGTTCTTC. This codes for CASSLWPANNEQFF.

This chain uses TRBV5-1 with TRBJ2-3, with 8 bases matching TRBD2. Germline-derived CDR1 and CDR2 are SGHRS and YFSETQ. The CDR3 is 16 amino acids. Trimming cost V 0 bases and J 3 bases; bases outside gene matches: 6. CDR3 nucleotides: TGCGCCAGCAGCTTGGCCACTAGCGGCCCAACAGATACGCAGTATTTT. Protein product: CASSLATSGPTDTQYF.

The chain is built from TRBV5-4 and TRBJ1-2; D may be TRBD1 (6 bases). Between the trimmed V and J ends, which lost 4 bases and 3 bases, there was a span of 13 bases. The CDR3 has 14 amino acids. In germline, CDR1 is SGHNT, CDR2 YYREEE (reference sequence). Written as DNA, the CDR3 is TGTGCCAGCAGCACCATACAGGGAGACTATGGCTACACCTTC. Protein: CASSTIQGDYGYTF.

Here the CDR3 reads CASSETGNTGELFF. In DNA form, the CDR3 reads TGTGCCAGCAGTGAGACAGGGAACACCGGGGAGCTGTTTTTT. This chain joins TRBV6-4 and TRBJ2-2, with a possible D match to TRBD1 (6 bases). Trimming removed 3 bases at V and 1 base at J, with 6 bases between. Germline V lookup: CDR1 MRHNA, CDR2 SNTAGT. The CDR3 covers 14 residues.

This CDR3 reads CATSREGLHTGELFF. CDR3 bases: TGTGCCACCAGCAGAGAGGGACTCCACACCGGGGAGCTGTTTTTT. J is TRBJ2-2 and V is TRBV15, with D perhaps matching TRBD2 (6 bases). V lost 0 bases to trimming and J lost 3 bases, with 8 bases between them. Germline CDR1 is LNHNV and CDR2 is YYDKDF (reference sequence). The CDR3 extends over 15 amino acids.

This chain joins TRBV6-5 and TRBJ1-3, with D hard to call. The V end lost 5 bases, the J end lost 0 bases, and 8 bases lay between the germline ends. In germline, CDR1 is MNHEY, CDR2 SVGAGI. The CDR3 loop spans 14 amino acids. CDR3 nucleotides: TGTGCCAGCAGTGAAGGAAGCTCTGGAAACACCATATATTTT. Its protein is CASSEGSSGNTIYF.

The sample holds a few counts of this clone. The rearrangement uses TRBV28 and TRBJ2-5; a possible D gene is TRBD2 (6 bases). This CDR3 is 16 amino acids long. Deletions cut 5 bases from V and 5 bases from J, with 21 bases between. CDR1 and CDR2 from the germline V gene are MDHEN and SYDVKM. The CDR3 protein is CASSLASGPLSETQYF. The CDR3 nucleotides are TGTGCCAGCAGTCTGGCCAGCGGGCCACTGTCGGAGACCCAGTACTTC.

The rearrangement uses TRBV6-4 and TRBJ2-1; D remains unclear. The CDR3 contains 13 residues. Trimming took off 6 bases at V and 4 bases at J, with 10 bases between the two ends. Germline CDR1 is MRHNA and CDR2 is SNTAGT. The CDR3 coding sequence is TGTGCCAGCAGCGTGGCCGGTTACAATGAGCAGTTCTTC. This encodes CASSVAGYNEQFF.

This clone was counted a single time. The chain carries TRBV5-1 and TRBJ2-5; D is undetermined. The CDR3 spans 13 residues. Germline V CDR1 and CDR2: SGHRS, YFSETQ. The germline V and J ends were trimmed by 0 bases and 1 base, with 4 bases remaining between them. The CDR3: CASSLGIQETQYF. CDR3 nucleotides: TGCGCCAGCAGCTTGGGAATCCAAGAGACCCAGTACTTC.